One and the same sample provided the 6 T cell receptor beta chains below, sequenced in a study of T cell responses to AZD1222 COVID-19 vaccine. This table comes from immunoSEQ multiplex PCR, and its TCRdb copy is limited to in-frame clones, with some not included. Found here are fewer than 130,000 clones, around 95% of them singletons; the top ten hold more than 2%. Specimen: peripheral blood, collected on day 0 of AZD1222 vaccination. The receptors here all came from an adult in good health.

The V and J genes are TRBV19 and TRBJ2-7, with 7 nucleotides matching TRBD2. The CDR3 has 15 amino acids. V lost 0 bases and J lost 7; bases outside the gene matches: 9. The germline V gene encodes CDR1 LNHDA and CDR2 SQIVND (reference sequence). For the CDR3, the DNA is TGTGCCAGTAGTATAGATCTGGGGGGGTCGGGGGAGCAGTACTTC. Translating gives CASSIDLGGSGEQYF. Full variable domain (missing parts from reference TRBV19 and TRBJ2-7): DGGITQSPKYLFRKEGQNVTLSCEQNLNHDAMYWYRQDPGQGLRLIYYSQIVNDFQKGDIAEGYSVSREKKESFPLTVTSAQKNPTAFYLCASSIDLGGSGEQYFGPGTRLTVT.

The rearrangement links TRBV28 to TRBJ1-2; 7 bases match TRBD1. Germline trimming cut 10 bases from V and 5 bases from J; bases unmatched to any gene: 13. CDR3 size: 14 residues. Germline V gives CDR1 MDHEN, CDR2 SYDVKM. This CDR3 is CAIPGGGSPYGYTF. CDR3 bases: TGTGCCATCCCAGGGGGGGGCTCGCCTTATGGCTACACCTTC.

CDR3 protein: CASSLDVVSEAFF. In DNA, the CDR3 is TGTGCCAGCAGCTTAGATGTGGTTTCTGAAGCTTTCTTT. The chain has TRBV7-2 and TRBJ1-1; D gene ambiguous. The germline V and J ends were trimmed by 1 base and 6 bases, with 9 bases remaining between them. This CDR3 comprises 13 residues. CDR1 and CDR2 from the germline V gene are SGHTA and FQGNSA.

V gene TRBV5-1 combines with J gene TRBJ2-6, with D possibly TRBD2 on 5 matching bases. Germline V gene data show CDR1 as SGHRS and CDR2 as YFSETQ. CDR3 length equals 19 residues. Trimming took off 0 bases at V and 0 bases at J, with 16 bases between the two ends. The CDR3: CASSLDMGSPSSGANVLTF. DNA of the CDR3: TGCGCCAGCAGCTTGGATATGGGGAGCCCTAGCTCTGGGGCCAACGTCCTGACTTTC. The full variable domain, completed using reference TRBV5-1 and TRBJ2-6, is KAGVTQTPRYLIKTRGQQVTLSCSPISGHRSVSWYQQTPGQGLQFLFEYFSETQRNKGNFPGRFSGRQFSNSRSEMNVSTLELGDSALYLCASSLDMGSPSSGANVLTFGAGSRLTVL.

This clone has just a few counts. V usage is TRBV12-5 and J usage is TRBJ1-1; D is undetermined. V lost 3 bases and J lost 2, with 4 bases in between. Per germline, CDR1 LGHNT and CDR2 FRNRAP. The CDR3 spans 12 residues. For the CDR3, the DNA is TGTGCTAGTGGTTTCCAAAACACTGAAGCTTTCTTT. Protein product: CASGFQNTEAFF.

This rearrangement joins TRBV27 to TRBJ1-6; 8 bases agree with TRBD1. The ends lost 6 bases at V and 10 bases at J; junction bases unmatched: 8. Germline loops: CDR1 MNHEY, CDR2 SMNVEV (reference sequence). This CDR3 region has 14 residues. In DNA form, the CDR3 reads TGTGCCAGCAGCTTGACAGGGGTGTACTCACCCCTCCACTTT. This encodes CASSLTGVYSPLHF.